This T cell receptor beta chain is from a study of vaccination effects on CD4 cells after COVID-19. V was cut by 4 bases and J by 3 bases, with 6 bases left in between. The CDR3 covers 13 residues. The germline V gene encodes CDR1 KGHDR and CDR2 SFDVKD. Whole-study results and caveats: Infection-derived and vaccine-derived clones contracted markedly late after vaccination.

Clones were sequenced by immunoSEQ multiplex PCR, and TCRdb holds only the in-frame ones, with some missing. The table shows tens of thousands of clones, with roughly three quarters occurring only once. Ahead of sequencing, the ViraFEST assay grew antigen-specific CD4+ T cells using viral peptide pools. Cells that had been cultured for 10 days were the source of isolated CD4+ T cells. None of the vaccinated had previously contracted SARS-CoV-2, and their nucleocapsid antibodies tested negative. After fewer than 2.5 million PBMC were placed in each well, they were cultured with about 10 IU/ml IL-2 and approximately 9.7 ug/ml peptides. With regard to this clone: The antigen remains undetermined.

This TCR derives from a human donor who received a COVID-19 vaccine. Material: CD4+ T cells from PBMCs cultured with HCoV-OC43 spike peptides, obtained before COVID-19 vaccination. As to subset: HCoV-OC43 spike overlapping peptide pool stimulation. The J gene is TRBJ2-1, the V gene TRBV24-1; no clear D. The CDR3 spells CATSDQDYNEQFF. CDR3 DNA sequence: TGTGCCACCAGTGACCAGGACTACAATGAGCAGTTCTTC.